The clone carrying this TCR beta chain was detected once. Its antigen is currently unknown. The data were obtained in a study of post-analysis software for immune sequencing data. Study-level background: Some patients lacked subtype; others had relapsing-remitting, secondary progressive or progressive-relapsing disease.

Deletions cut 0 bases from V and 4 bases from J, with 8 bases between. CDR3 size: 14 residues. CDR1 and CDR2 (germline): MNHNY, SVGAGI (reference sequence). Libraries were made from TCR beta cDNA, and they carried unique molecular identifiers. TCRdb used MiXCR to reprocess the PCR reads, holding one entry per CDR3 protein. The table lists about 460,000 distinct CDR3 sequences, roughly 45% of them singletons. Study-wide results and limits: Five TRBV segments were significantly more frequent in patients than in controls. TRBV5-6, TRBV5-1 and TRBV20-1 were among these segments.

The sequenced sample consisted of blood. The V gene is TRBV6-6, the J gene TRBJ2-3; D uncertain. This receptor was obtained from a girl aged 5-17 years with multiple sclerosis. CDR3: CASSYSSMSDTQYF. CDR3 nucleotide sequence: TGTGCCAGCAGTTACTCGAGCATGTCAGATACGCAGTATTTT.